Included here is one TCR beta chain sequence, with context. Its target is unknown. The V gene end was trimmed by 0 bases and the J gene end by 5 bases; junction bases not matched to a gene: 5. The CDR3 has 15 residues. The germline V gene has CDR1 SGDLS and CDR2 YYNGEE. Alongside a J-beta primer mix, a sample-barcoded 5' primer served in a second PCR lasting about 7 to 12 cycles. MiXCR, run by TCRdb on the 5' RACE reads, gives a single entry per CDR3 protein. Here the sample spans 1.8 million or so distinct CDR3 sequences, roughly 43% being singletons. Isolation of PBMCs gave at least 7 million cells per sample. This sample was included in a study of blood T cells in healthy people across ages. Findings and caveats of the study: Roughly linear age-related decline in beta diversity appeared, significant by age approximately 43.

The sequencing input was blood. This chain uses TRBV9 with TRBJ2-1; 7 bases match TRBD1. The sequence was collected from a human donor in good health. CDR3 sequence: CASSVGDSLHNEQFF. The CDR3 DNA reads TGTGCCAGCAGCGTAGGGGACAGCCTTCACAATGAGCAGTTCTTC.